This T cell receptor beta chain was captured in a study of T cells in Graves' hyperthyroidism and ophthalmopathy. Template material for amplifying TCR beta CDR3 regions consisted of RNA transcripts. HTBI primers were used for first-round RT-PCR of the TCR CDR3. TCRdb fed the multiplex PCR reads into MiXCR, producing one record per CDR3 protein. The sample carries 540,000 or so distinct CDR3 sequences, around a sixth recorded once. V dropped 5 bases and J dropped 0; count of bases not matched to a gene: 9. Germline V gene lookup returns CDR1 SGHDT and CDR2 YYEEEE. The CDR3 sequence is 16 residues long. This clonotype was recorded at least ten times.

The chain is built from TRBV5-6 and TRBJ2-5; TRBD1 matches at 8 bases. This receptor was taken from a woman between 25 and 40 years old with Graves' hyperthyroidism. Sequencing was performed on blood. The CDR3 DNA is TGTGCCAGCAGTTCATTCCGGGACAGGTACCAAGAGACCCAGTACTTC. Amino acid sequence: CASSSFRDRYQETQYF.